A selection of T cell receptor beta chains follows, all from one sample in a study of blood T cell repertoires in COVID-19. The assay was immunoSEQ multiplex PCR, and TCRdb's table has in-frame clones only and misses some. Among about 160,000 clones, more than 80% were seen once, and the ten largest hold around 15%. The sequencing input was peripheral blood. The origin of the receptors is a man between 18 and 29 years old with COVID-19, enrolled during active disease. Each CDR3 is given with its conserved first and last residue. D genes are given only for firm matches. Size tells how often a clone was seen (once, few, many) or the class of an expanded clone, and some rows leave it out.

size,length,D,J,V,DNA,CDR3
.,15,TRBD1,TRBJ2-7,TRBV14,TGTGCCAGCAGTGATAGTCCGGGACAGGGCTACGAGCAGTACTTC,CASSDSPGQGYEQYF
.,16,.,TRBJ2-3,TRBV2,TGTGCCAGCAAAGGACTCCCTATGAGAACCACAGATACGCAGTATTTT,CASKGLPMRTTDTQYF
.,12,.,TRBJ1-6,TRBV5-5,TGTGCCAGCAGCTTGTCTTTGTCACCCCTCCACTTT,CASSLSLSPLHF
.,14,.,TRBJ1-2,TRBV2,TGTGCCAGCAGCCGTAACGGCAGGGTGGACGGCTACACCTTC,CASSRNGRVDGYTF
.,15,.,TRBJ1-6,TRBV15,TGTGCCACCAGCAGAGTGCGAGGTGAAAATTCACCCCTCCACTTT,CATSRVRGENSPLHF
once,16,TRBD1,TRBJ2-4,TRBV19,TGTGCCAGTAGGACAGGGGGGACGCTAGCCAAAAACATTCAGTACTTC,CASRTGGTLAKNIQYF
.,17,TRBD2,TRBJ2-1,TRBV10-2,TGCGCCAGCAGTTTGGGACTAGCGGATAGCTCCTACAATGAGCAGTTCTTC,CASSLGLADSSYNEQFF
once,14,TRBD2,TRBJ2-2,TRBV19,TGTGCCAGCATTAGGACTAGCGGCACCGGGGAGCTGTTTTTT,CASIRTSGTGELFF
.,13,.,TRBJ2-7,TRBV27,TGTGCCAGCAGTTTCGCGCCAACCTACGAGCAGTACTTC,CASSFAPTYEQYF
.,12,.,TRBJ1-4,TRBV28,TGTGCCAGCAGTCAGGGGTACGAAAAACTGTTTTTT,CASSQGYEKLFF
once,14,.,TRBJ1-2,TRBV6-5,TGTGCCAGCAGCCCCTTTAGGAGGGGTGGGGGCTACACCTTC,CASSPFRRGGGYTF
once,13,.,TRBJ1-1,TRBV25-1,TGTGCCAGCAGTGATCAGGCTGAAACTGAAGCTTTCTTT,CASSDQAETEAFF
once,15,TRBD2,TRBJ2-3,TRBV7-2,TGTGCCAGCAGCTTAACTAGCGGGAGAGGGGATACGCAGTATTTT,CASSLTSGRGDTQYF
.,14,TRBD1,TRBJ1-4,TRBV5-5,TGTGCCAGCACCCGGAGGGGGACAGGGGAAAAACTGCTTTTT,CASTRRGTGEKLLF
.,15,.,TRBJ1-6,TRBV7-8,TGTGCCAGCAGCTCCCAACCGGGGGGCGACTCACCCCTCCACTTT,CASSSQPGGDSPLHF
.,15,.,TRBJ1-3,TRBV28,TGTGCCAGCAGTTTAGGACAGACCTCTGGAAACACCATATATTTT,CASSLGQTSGNTIYF
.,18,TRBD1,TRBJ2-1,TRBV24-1,TGTGCCACCAGCCCCGACAGGGGCTCCAGTCTGAGATACAATGAGCAGTTCTTC,CATSPDRGSSLRYNEQFF
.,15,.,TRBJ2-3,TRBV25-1,TGTGCCAGCAGTGAAGCGGGGCCCAGCACAGATACGCAGTATTTT,CASSEAGPSTDTQYF